This TCR beta chain was captured by sequencing in a study of T cell changes during pregnancy in multiple sclerosis. The data were produced by immunoSEQ multiplex PCR, yet TCRdb's version contains in-frame clones alone and is incomplete. The sample has about 29,000 clones, around nine tenths seen once; the top ten hold approximately 6.2%. The CDR3 sequence is 15 residues long. V was clipped by 5 bases and J by 0 bases; unmatched bases: 7. The specimen comprised CD8+ T cells from peripheral blood mononuclear cells, sampled before pregnancy. This TCR was sampled from a female donor with multiple sclerosis, enrolled in a pregnancy study. The V gene is TRBV5-3, the J gene TRBJ2-7; the match to TRBD2 covers 8 bases. TRBV5-3 is recorded as an ORF, its role being uncertain. The chain's CDR3 is CARRPTGTSSYEQYF. DNA of the CDR3: TGTGCCAGAAGGCCTACAGGGACTAGCTCCTACGAGCAGTACTTC.